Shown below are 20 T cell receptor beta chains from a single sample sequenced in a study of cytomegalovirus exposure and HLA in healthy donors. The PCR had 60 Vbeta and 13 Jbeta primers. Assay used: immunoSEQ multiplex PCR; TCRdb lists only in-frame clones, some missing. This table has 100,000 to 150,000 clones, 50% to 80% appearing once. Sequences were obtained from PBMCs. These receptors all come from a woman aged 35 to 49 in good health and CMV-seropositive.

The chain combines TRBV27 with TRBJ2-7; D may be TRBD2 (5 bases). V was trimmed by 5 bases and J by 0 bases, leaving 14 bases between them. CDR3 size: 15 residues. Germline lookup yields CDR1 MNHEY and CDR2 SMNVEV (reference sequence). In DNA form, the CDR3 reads TGTGCCAGCAGTCCCTTTGGACTCCTCTCCTACGAGCAGTACTTC. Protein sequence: CASSPFGLLSYEQYF.

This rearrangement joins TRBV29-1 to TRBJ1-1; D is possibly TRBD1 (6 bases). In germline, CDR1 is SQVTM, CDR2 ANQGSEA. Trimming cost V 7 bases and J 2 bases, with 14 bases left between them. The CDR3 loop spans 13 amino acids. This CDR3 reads CSADGQPNTEAFF. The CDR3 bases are TGCAGCGCCGATGGACAGCCTAACACTGAAGCTTTCTTT.

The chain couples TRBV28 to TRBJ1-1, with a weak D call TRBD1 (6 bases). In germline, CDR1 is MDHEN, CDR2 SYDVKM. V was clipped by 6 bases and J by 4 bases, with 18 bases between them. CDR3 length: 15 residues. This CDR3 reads CASSLSGGEGTEAFF. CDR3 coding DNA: TGTGCCAGCAGCCTTTCGGGGGGCGAGGGCACTGAAGCTTTCTTT. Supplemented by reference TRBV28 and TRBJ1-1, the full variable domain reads DVKVTQSSRYLVKRTGEKVFLECVQDMDHENMFWYRQDPGLGLRLIYFSYDVKMKEKGDIPEGYSVSREKKERFSLILESASTNQTSMYLCASSLSGGEGTEAFFGQGTRLTVV.

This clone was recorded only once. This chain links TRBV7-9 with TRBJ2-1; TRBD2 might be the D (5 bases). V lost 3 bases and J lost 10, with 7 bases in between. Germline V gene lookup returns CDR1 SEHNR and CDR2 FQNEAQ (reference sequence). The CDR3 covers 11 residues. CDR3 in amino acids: CASSFGEEQFF. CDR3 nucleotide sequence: TGTGCCAGCAGCTTTGGGGAGGAGCAGTTCTTC.

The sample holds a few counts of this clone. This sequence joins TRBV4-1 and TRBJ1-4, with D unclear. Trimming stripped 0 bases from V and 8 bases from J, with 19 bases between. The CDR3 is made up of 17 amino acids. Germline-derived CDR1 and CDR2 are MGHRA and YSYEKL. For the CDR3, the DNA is TGCGCCAGCAGCCAAGATTTGGAAGGCAGACCGGAGGAAAAACTGTTTTTT. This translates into CASSQDLEGRPEEKLFF.

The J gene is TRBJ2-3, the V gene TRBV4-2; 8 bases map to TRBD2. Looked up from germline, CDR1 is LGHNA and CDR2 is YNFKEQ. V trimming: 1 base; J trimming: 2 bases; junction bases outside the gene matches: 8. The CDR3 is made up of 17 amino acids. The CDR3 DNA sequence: TGTGCCAGCAGCCAAGTCAAGCGGGGGCGAGACACAGATACGCAGTATTTT. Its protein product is CASSQVKRGRDTDTQYF.

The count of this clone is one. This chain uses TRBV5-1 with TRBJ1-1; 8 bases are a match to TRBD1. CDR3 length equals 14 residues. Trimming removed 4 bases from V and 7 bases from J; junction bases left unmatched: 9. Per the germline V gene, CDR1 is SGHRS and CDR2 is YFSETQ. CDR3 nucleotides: TGCGCCAGCAGCGTCACCGGGACAGGCGTTGAAGCTTTCTTT. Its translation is CASSVTGTGVEAFF.

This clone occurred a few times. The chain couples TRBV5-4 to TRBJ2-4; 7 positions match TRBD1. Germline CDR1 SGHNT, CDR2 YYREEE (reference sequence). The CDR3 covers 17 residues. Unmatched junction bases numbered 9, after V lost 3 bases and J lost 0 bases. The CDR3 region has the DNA TGTGCCAGCAGCTCCGACGACAGGGTCCTAGCCAAAAACATTCAGTACTTC. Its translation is CASSSDDRVLAKNIQYF.

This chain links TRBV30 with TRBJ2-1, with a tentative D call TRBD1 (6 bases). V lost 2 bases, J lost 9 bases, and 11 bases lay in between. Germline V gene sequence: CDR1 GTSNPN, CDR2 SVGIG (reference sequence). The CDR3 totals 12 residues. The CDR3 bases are TGTGCCTGGAGTCCTAGCAGGGGTGAGCAGTTCTTC. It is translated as CAWSPSRGEQFF.

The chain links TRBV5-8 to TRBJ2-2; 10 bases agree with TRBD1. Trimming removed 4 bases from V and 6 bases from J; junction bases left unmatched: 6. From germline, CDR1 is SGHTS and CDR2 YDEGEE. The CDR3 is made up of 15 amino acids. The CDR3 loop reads CASSPGTGAPGELFF. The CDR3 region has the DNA TGTGCCAGCAGCCCCGGGACAGGGGCCCCCGGGGAGCTGTTTTTT.

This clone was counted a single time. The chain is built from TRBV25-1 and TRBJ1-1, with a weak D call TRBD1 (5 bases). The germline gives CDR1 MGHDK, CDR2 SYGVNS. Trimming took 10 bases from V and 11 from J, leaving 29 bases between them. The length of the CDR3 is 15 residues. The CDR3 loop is CATSPQGIEYKGAFF. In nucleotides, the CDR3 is TGTGCCACCTCCCCCCAGGGTATTGAGTATAAGGGGGCTTTCTTT.

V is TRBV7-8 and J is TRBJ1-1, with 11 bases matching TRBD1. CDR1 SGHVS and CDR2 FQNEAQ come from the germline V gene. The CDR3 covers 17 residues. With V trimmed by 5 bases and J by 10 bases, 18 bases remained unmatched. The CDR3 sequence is CASSARGDRGLDNSAFF. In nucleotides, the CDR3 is TGTGCCAGCAGCGCAAGAGGGGACAGGGGGTTGGATAACTCAGCTTTCTTT. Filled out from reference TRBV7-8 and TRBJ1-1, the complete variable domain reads GAGVSQSPRYKVAKRGQDVALRCDPISGHVSLFWYQQALGQGPEFLTYFQNEAQLDKSGLPSDRFFAERPEGSVSTLKIQRTQQEDSAVYLCASSARGDRGLDNSAFFGQGTRLTVV.

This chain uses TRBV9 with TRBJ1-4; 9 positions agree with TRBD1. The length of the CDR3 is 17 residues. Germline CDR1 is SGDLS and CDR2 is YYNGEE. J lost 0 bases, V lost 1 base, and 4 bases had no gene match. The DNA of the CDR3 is TGTGCCAGCAGCGTACACGGACAGGGGTCAACTAATGAAAAACTGTTTTTT. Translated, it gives CASSVHGQGSTNEKLFF.

CDR3 coding DNA: TGTGCCAGCAGCCCCGGGACACACACCGGGGAGCTGTTTTTT. Its protein product is CASSPGTHTGELFF. V usage is TRBV7-8 and J usage is TRBJ2-2, with D possibly being TRBD1 (6 bases). CDR1 SGHVS and CDR2 FQNEAQ come from the germline V gene. V was trimmed by 5 bases and J by 3 bases, leaving 10 bases between them. The CDR3 extends over 14 amino acids.

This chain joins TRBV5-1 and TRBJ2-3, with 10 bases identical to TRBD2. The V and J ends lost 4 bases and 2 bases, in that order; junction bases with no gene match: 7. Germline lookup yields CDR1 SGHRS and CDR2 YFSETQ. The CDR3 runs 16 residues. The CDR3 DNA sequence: TGCGCCAGCAGCCCTGATAGCGGGGGGTCCACAGATACGCAGTATTTT. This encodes CASSPDSGGSTDTQYF. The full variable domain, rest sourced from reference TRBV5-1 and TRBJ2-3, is KAGVTQTPRYLIKTRGQQVTLSCSPISGHRSVSWYQQTPGQGLQFLFEYFSETQRNKGNFPGRFSGRQFSNSRSEMNVSTLELGDSALYLCASSPDSGGSTDTQYFGPGTRLTVL.

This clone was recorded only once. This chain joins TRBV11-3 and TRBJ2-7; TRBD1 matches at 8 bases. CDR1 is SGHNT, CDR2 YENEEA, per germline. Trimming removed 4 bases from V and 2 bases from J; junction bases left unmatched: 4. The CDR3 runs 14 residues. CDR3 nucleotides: TGTGCCAGCAGCTCGGACAGGGCCCCCTACGAGCAGTACTTC. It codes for CASSSDRAPYEQYF.

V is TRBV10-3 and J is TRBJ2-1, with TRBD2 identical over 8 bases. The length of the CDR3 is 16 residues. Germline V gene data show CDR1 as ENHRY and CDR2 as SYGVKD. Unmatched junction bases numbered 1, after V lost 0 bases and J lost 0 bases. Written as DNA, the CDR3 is TGTGCCATCAGTGAGTCAAGCGGGAGCTCCTACAATGAGCAGTTCTTC. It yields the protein CAISESSGSSYNEQFF.

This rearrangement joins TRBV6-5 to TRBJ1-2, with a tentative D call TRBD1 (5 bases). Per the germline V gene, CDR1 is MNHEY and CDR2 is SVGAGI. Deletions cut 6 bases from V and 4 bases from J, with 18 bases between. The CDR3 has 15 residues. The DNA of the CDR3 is TGTGCCAGCAGCCCGGCCGGGGGGGATGTCTATGGCTACACCTTC. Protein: CASSPAGGDVYGYTF.

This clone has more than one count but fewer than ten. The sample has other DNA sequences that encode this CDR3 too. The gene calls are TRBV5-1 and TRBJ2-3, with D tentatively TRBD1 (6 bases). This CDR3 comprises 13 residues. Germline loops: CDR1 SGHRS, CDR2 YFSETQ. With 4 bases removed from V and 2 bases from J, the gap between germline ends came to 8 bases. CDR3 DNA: TGCGCCAGCAGCACAGGGTCCACAGATACGCAGTATTTT. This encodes CASSTGSTDTQYF.

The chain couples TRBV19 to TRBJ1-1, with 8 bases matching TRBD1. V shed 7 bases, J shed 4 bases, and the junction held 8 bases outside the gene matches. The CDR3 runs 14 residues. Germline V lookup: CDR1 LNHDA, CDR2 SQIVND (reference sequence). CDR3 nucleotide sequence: TGTGCCAGTACCTGGGACAGGCTGGGCACTGAAGCTTTCTTT. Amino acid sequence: CASTWDRLGTEAFF. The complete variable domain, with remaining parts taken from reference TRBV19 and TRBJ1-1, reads DGGITQSPKYLFRKEGQNVTLSCEQNLNHDAMYWYRQDPGQGLRLIYYSQIVNDFQKGDIAEGYSVSREKKESFPLTVTSAQKNPTAFYLCASTWDRLGTEAFFGQGTRLTVV.